This T cell receptor beta chain was sequenced in a study of beta chain features in type 1 diabetes. V lost 3 bases and J lost 5; bases outside the gene matches: 12. CDR3 length equals 16 residues. Many counts were recorded for this clone. Its specificity is not known. The isolated RNA, all of it, was reverse transcribed, so expressed TCRB transcripts were what got sequenced. Assay used: immunoSEQ multiplex PCR; TCRdb lists only in-frame clones, some missing. Seen here are 300,000 to 350,000 clones, roughly a tenth observed once, and the top ten hold over 0.95%. Study observations and caveats: Moderate but significant shortening of TCRB CDR3s was recorded in all four CD4+ subsets from Type 1 diabetes patients. PCR might favor shorter templates, but any such skew would affect patients and controls equally.

The sample was central memory CD4+ T cells from blood. V gene TRBV23-1 combines with J gene TRBJ1-2; TRBD1 aligns across 7 bases. TRBV23-1 is filed as an ORF, its function uncertain. This TCR was recovered from a man aged 25 to 45 with type 1 diabetes. In DNA form, the CDR3 reads TGCGCCAGCAGTCAGCCCCCTGGACAGGACGCTTATGGCTACACCTTC. Translation gives CASSQPPGQDAYGYTF.